This TCR beta chain is from a study of human T cells and chemical hapten exposure. The V and J ends lost 6 bases and 0 bases, in that order; junction bases with no gene match: 12. The CDR3 loop spans 17 amino acids. Germline V gene data show CDR1 as LNHDA and CDR2 as SQIVND (reference sequence). The time point: patch test 2, 6 weeks after DPC sensitization. This sample's treatment: therapeutic diphenylcyclopropenone sensitization with weekly scalp DPC. Blood was collected ahead of every patch test applied. This clonotype was seen repeatedly, ten times or more. TCRdb reprocessed the RACE reads via MiXCR and lists one record per CDR3 protein. The table includes under 100,000 distinct CDR3 sequences, around 10% detected once.

This TCR was sampled from a woman aged 35 to 49 with alopecia areata. Some clones in this sample may be carry-over from other donors' samples. This sample comprised whole blood, obtained in connection with sensitization to the hapten diphenylcyclopropenone (DPC). This chain joins TRBV19 and TRBJ2-7; 9 bases are a match to TRBD1. CDR3 in DNA: TGTGCCAGTAGGGGACGTTTAGGGACAGGGTCCTCCTACGAGCAGTACTTC. Its translation: CASRGRLGTGSSYEQYF.